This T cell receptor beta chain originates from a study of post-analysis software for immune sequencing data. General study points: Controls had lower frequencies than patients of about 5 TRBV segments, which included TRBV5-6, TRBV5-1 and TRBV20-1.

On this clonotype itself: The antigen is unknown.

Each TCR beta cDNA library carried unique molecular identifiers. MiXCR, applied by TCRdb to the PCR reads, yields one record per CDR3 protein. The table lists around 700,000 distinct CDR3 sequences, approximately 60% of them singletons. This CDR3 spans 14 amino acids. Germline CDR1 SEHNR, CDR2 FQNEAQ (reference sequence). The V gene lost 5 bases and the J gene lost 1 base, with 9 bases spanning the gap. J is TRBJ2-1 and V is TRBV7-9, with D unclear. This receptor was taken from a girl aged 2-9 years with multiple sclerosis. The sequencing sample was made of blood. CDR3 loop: CASSPKGSYNEQFF. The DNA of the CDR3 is TGTGCCAGCAGCCCCAAGGGTTCCTACAATGAGCAGTTCTTC.